Sequencing of this T cell receptor (beta chain) was carried out in a study of OX40 agonist ivuxolimab in advanced cancers. Study summary: Each patient was given ivuxolimab into a vein every 2 weeks, at 0.01 to 10 mg/kg.

Study observations and caveats: The study found that CD8+ T cells averaged more expanded clones than CD4+.

Per germline, CDR1 SGHNT and CDR2 YYREEE (reference sequence). This CDR3 is built from 18 residues. J was trimmed by 0 bases and V by 4 bases; bases with no gene match: 6. Concerning this clone itself: The antigen is undetermined.

The assay was immunoSEQ multiplex PCR, and TCRdb's table has in-frame clones only and misses some. The repertoire has 96,000 or so clones, around 90% of them found once; the top ten carry about 1.6%. The sample here was CD4+ or CD8+ T cells sorted from blood, taken in a trial of the OX40 agonist ivuxolimab. The TCR was taken from an adult with an advanced solid tumor such as melanoma, head and neck, liver or kidney cancer. The chain employs TRBV5-4 and TRBJ2-5, with 16 nucleotides matching TRBD2. This chain's CDR3 is CASSKGLAGGPYQETQYF. CDR3 DNA: TGTGCCAGCAGCAAGGGACTAGCGGGAGGGCCGTACCAAGAGACCCAGTACTTC.